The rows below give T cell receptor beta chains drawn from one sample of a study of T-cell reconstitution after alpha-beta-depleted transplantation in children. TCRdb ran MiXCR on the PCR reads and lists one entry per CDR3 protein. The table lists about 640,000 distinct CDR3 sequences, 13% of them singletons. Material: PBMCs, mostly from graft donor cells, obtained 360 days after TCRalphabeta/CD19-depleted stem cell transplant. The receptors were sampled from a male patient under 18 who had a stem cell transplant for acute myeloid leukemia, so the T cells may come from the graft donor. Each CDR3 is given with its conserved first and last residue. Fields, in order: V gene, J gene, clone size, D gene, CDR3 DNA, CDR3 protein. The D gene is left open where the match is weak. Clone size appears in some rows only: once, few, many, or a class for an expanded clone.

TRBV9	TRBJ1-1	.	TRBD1	TGTGCCAGCAGCGTCACAGGGGGCGCGGGAGGAGCTTTCTTT	CASSVTGGAGGAFF
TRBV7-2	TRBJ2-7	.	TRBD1	TGTGCCAGCAGCTTAACGAAGGACAGGGGGGAGTACGAGCAGTACTTC	CASSLTKDRGEYEQYF
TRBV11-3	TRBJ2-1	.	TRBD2	TGTGCCAGCAGCCCGGGGAGGGCATCCATGAATGAGCAGTTCTTC	CASSPGRASMNEQFF
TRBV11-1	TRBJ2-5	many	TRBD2	TGTGCCAGCAGCCACCAAGGGCTAGCGGGACCACAAGAGACCCAGTACTTC	CASSHQGLAGPQETQYF
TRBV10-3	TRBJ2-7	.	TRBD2	TGTGCCACGGGACTAGCGGGAGACCTCTACGAGCAGTACTTC	CATGLAGDLYEQYF
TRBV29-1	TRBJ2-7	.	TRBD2	TGCAGCGTTCTAGCGGGAGGGCCTGACGAGCAGTACTTC	CSVLAGGPDEQYF
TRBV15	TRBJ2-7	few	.	TGTGCCACCAGCAGGATACTGCTACGGGTGGACGAGCAGTACTTC	CATSRILLRVDEQYF
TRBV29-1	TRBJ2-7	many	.	TGCAGCGTTGGAGTCCACGGGAGCTCCTACGAGCAGTACTTC	CSVGVHGSSYEQYF
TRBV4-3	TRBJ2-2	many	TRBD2	TGCGCCAGCAGCCAAGTGAGCGGGGCCCCGGGAGGCGTCGGGGAGCTGTTTTTT	CASSQVSGAPGGVGELFF
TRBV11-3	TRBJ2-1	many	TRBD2	TGTGCCAGCAGCTCCCTAGCGGACAATGAGCAGTTCTTC	CASSSLADNEQFF
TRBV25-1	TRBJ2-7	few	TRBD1	TGTGCCAGCAGTGAATACAGGGGGTTCTACGAGCAGTACTTC	CASSEYRGFYEQYF
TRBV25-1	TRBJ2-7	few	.	TGTGCCAGCAGGGGGACTTCATACGAGCAGTACTTC	CASRGTSYEQYF